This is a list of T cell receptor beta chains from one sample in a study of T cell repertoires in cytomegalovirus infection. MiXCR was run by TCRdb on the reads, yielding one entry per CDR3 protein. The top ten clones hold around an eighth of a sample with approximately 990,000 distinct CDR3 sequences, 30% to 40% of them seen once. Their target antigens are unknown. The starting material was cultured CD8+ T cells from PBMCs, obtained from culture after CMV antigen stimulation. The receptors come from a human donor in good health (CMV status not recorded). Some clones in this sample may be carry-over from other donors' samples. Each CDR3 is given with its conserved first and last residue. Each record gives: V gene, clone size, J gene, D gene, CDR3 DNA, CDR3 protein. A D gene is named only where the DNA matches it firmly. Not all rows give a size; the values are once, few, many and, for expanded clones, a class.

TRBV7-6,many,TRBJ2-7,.,TGTGCCAGCAGCTTACGGGACACGGGATACGAGCAGTACTTC,CASSLRDTGYEQYF
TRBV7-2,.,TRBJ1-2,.,TGTGCCAGCGAGGGGGGCTTTTTCTATGACTACACCTTC,CASEGGFFYDYTF
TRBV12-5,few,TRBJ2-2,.,TGTGCTAGTGGATTCGACAGCTCCACCGGGGAGCTGTTTTTT,CASGFDSSTGELFF
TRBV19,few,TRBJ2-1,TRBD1,TGTGCCAGCGGGACAGAAGATTACAATGAGCAGTTCTTC,CASGTEDYNEQFF
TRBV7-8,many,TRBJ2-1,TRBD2,TGTGCCAGCAGCTTAGGGTACGGGGGGATGAACAATGAGCAGTTCTTC,CASSLGYGGMNNEQFF
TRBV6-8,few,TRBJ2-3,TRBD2,TGTGCCAGCAGAGCTAGCGGGGCGGAGAGGGATACGCAGTATTTT,CASRASGAERDTQYF
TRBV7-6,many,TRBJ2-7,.,TGTGCCAGCAGCTTAGCCGGACTCCACTACGAGCAGTACTTC,CASSLAGLHYEQYF
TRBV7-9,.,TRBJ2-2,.,TGTGCCAGCAGCTCAAAAAGGACAGAAAAAGCTGGGGGGACCGGGGAGCTGTTTTTT,CASSSKRTEKAGGTGELFF
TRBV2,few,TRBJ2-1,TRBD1,TGTGCCAGCAGTGAAAGCCCTATCGACAGGGGTCCGTACAATGAGCAGTTCTTC,CASSESPIDRGPYNEQFF
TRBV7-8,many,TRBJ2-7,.,TGTGCCAGCAGCTCAGAACAGGTGTACGAGCAGTACTTC,CASSSEQVYEQYF
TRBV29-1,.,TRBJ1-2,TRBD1,TGCAGCGTTGGCTTTCTCACTTTAACAGGGGAGTTCAACTATGGCTACACCTTT,CSVGFLTLTGEFNYGYTF
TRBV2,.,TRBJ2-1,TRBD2,TGTGCCACCCTGGGACTAGCGGGGGGGTCCTACAATGAGCAGTTCTTC,CATLGLAGGSYNEQFF
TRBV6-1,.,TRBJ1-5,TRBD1,TGTGCCAGCAGCCCTCCCTTTGGACAGGGGGCCAATCAGCCCCAGCATTTT,CASSPPFGQGANQPQHF
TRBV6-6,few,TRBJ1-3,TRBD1,TGTGCCAGCAGTTACGGACAGGGGAACACCATATATTTT,CASSYGQGNTIYF
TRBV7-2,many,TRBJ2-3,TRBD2,TGTGCCAGCAGCTCCCTGGATGGGACTAGCGGGGGGTTAAGCACAGATACGCAGTATTTT,CASSSLDGTSGGLSTDTQYF
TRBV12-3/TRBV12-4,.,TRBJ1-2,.,TGTGCCAGCAGTTTAGACAGTGTATCTGGTGGCTACACCTTC,CASSLDSVSGGYTF
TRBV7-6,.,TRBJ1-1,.,TGTGCCAGCAGCCTCCGGGACACCCCCTCGAAGGGCCAAGCTTTCTTT,CASSLRDTPSKGQAFF
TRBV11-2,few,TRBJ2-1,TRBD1,TGTGCCAGCAGCCCTACAGGGGGACATGAGCAGTTCTTC,CASSPTGGHEQFF
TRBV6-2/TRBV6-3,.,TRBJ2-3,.,TGTGCCAGCAACGGGGGCGGGATGTCAGATACGCAGTATTTT,CASNGGGMSDTQYF
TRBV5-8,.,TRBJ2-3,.,TGTGCCAGCGCCTCCGGGCAAACAAGCACAGATACGCAGTATTTT,CASASGQTSTDTQYF
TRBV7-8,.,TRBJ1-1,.,TGTGCCAGCAGCTTAGCTTGGCTGAACACTGAAGCTTTCTTT,CASSLAWLNTEAFF
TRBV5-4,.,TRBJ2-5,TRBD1,TGTGCCGCCAGGGACAGGGTATGGGAGACCCAGTACTTC,CAARDRVWETQYF
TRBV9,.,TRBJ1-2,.,TGTGCCAGCAACGAAGCAGCCAGCGGTGGCTACACCTTC,CASNEAASGGYTF
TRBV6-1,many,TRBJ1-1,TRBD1,TGTGCCAGCAGGACCAGGACAGGGAGTATCACTGAAGCTTTCTTT,CASRTRTGSITEAFF
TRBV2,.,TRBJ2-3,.,TGTGCCAGCAGTACGTCCGACACTTTTCTCACAGATACGCAGTATTTT,CASSTSDTFLTDTQYF
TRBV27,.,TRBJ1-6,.,TGTGCCAGCAGTTTAGCGGATAATTCACCCCTCCACTTT,CASSLADNSPLHF
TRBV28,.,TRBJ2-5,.,TGTGCCAGCAGTTTAACCTGGACGGCTCAAGAGACCCAGTACTTC,CASSLTWTAQETQYF
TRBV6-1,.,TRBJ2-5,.,TGTGCCAGCAGTGAAGGGCAGGGCAGCCAAGAGACCCAGTACTTC,CASSEGQGSQETQYF
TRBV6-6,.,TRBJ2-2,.,TGTGCCAGCAGTTACTCGATGGGTAACGGGGAGCTGTTTTTT,CASSYSMGNGELFF
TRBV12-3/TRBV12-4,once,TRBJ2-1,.,TGTGTCAGCAGTTTAGGACACTTTGGGATCAATGAGCAGTTCTTC,CVSSLGHFGINEQFF
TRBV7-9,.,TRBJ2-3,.,TGTGCCAGCAGCTTAACCGGGACATATACGCAGTATTTT,CASSLTGTYTQYF
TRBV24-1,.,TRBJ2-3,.,TGTGCCACCGCCCGATATAGCACAGATACGCAGTATTTT,CATARYSTDTQYF
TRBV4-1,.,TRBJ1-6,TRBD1,TGTGCCAGCAGCCAAGAGGGACAGGGGAGTTATTCACCCCTCCACTTT,CASSQEGQGSYSPLHF
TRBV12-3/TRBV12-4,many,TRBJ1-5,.,TGTGCCAGCAGTTTAGTCTCAGGGCTCAATCAGCCCCAGCATTTT,CASSLVSGLNQPQHF
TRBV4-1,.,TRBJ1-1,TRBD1,TGCGCCAGCAGCCGTGGGACAGCCACTGAAGCTTTCTTT,CASSRGTATEAFF
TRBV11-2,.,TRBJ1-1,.,TGTGCCAGCAGCTTATGGGTGGGGGGGACGAACACTGAAGCTTTCTTT,CASSLWVGGTNTEAFF
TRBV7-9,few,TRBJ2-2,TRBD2,TGTGCCAGCAGCCCACAGCGGGGGGGCCATATTGTCACCGGGGAGCTGTTTTTT,CASSPQRGGHIVTGELFF
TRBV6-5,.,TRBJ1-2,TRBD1,TGTGCCAGCAGTTACGGGACAGCTCAGCGACATCATGGCTACACCTTC,CASSYGTAQRHHGYTF
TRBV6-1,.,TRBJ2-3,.,TGTGCCAGCGATACCAAACCGGGGAGCGCGGATACGCAGTATTTT,CASDTKPGSADTQYF
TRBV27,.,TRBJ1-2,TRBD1,TGTGCCAGCAGTTTCGACAGGGGGAAGGACTATGGCTACACCTTC,CASSFDRGKDYGYTF
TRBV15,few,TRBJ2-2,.,TGTGCCACGGCCGGATCGGGGAGAACCGGGGAGCTGTTTTTT,CATAGSGRTGELFF
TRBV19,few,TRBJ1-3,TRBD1,TGTGCCAGTAGCCTGACAGGGGGCTTCACTGGAAACACCATATATTTT,CASSLTGGFTGNTIYF
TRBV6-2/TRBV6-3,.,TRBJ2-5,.,TGTGCCATCGGACAGCGATTACAAGAGACCCAGTACTTC,CAIGQRLQETQYF
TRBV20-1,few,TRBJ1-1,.,TGCAGTGCTAGAGTTTCCTTCGTTACAGGTAGACGTGAAGCTTTCTTT,CSARVSFVTGRREAFF
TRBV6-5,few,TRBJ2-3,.,TGTGCCAGCAGCTCGATGGTTGCAGATACGCAGTATTTT,CASSSMVADTQYF
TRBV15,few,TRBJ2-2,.,TGTGCCACCAGCAGAGGGGCCGGGGAGCTGTTTTTT,CATSRGAGELFF